This T cell receptor (beta chain) was captured by sequencing in a study of blood T cell repertoires in COVID-19. With 7 bases removed from V and 5 bases from J, the gap between germline ends came to 11 bases. The CDR3 contains 13 residues. This clone was seen more than once but under ten times. Generated by immunoSEQ multiplex PCR, the TCRdb table keeps only in-frame clones and is missing some. The table records 75,000 to 90,000 clones, roughly 80% of them present only once. The sequence was collected from a man aged 55 to 70 with COVID-19, enrolled during active disease. Sequenced material: peripheral blood. The V call is TRBV12-3 or TRBV12-4, the J call TRBJ2-2; tentatively, D is TRBD1 (6 bases). The CDR3 nucleotides are TGTGCCAGCACTCTAAGGGGGACCGGGGAGCTGTTTTTT. Encoded protein: CASTLRGTGELFF.